This T cell receptor beta chain is drawn from a study of T cell repertoires in cytomegalovirus infection. Broader study findings: HLA-C-restricted TCR beta clonotypes specific for CMV led the ex vivo response.

As concerns this clonotype: What it recognizes is unknown.

CDR3 size: 15 residues. The trim removed 5 bases at V and 3 bases at J, leaving 7 bases unmatched. TCRdb analysed the reads with MiXCR anew, one entry per CDR3 protein. This sample has about 830,000 distinct CDR3 sequences, with over 25% found just once. The chain combines TRBV23-1 with TRBJ2-1, with 7 bases aligning to TRBD1. TRBV23-1 is sorted into the ORF group, with uncertain function. Sequencing used cultured CD8+ T cells from PBMCs, obtained from culture after CMV antigen stimulation. This clonotype was sampled from a human donor in good health (CMV status not recorded). Some clones in this sample may be carry-over from other donors' samples. The CDR3 DNA follows: TGCGCCAGCAGTGATTGGGACAGTCGCTACAATGAGCAGTTCTTC. This sequence encodes CASSDWDSRYNEQFF.